The 32 T cell receptor beta chains reported below all come from one sample, sequenced in a study of tumor-infiltrating lymphocytes in oesophageal squamous cell carcinoma. TCRdb used MiXCR to reprocess the PCR reads, holding one entry per CDR3 protein. Of approximately 15,000 distinct CDR3 sequences listed, about 50% are singletons. Sequencing was carried out using esophageal tumor tissue. These receptor sequences come from a female donor with esophageal squamous cell carcinoma.

The chain carries TRBV6-2 or TRBV6-3 and TRBJ2-3; D not certain. Trimming removed 5 bases at V and 6 bases at J, with 9 bases between. The CDR3 runs to 12 residues. Per germline, CDR1 MNHEY and CDR2 SVGEGT. The CDR3 loop is CASSPSQDTQYF. The CDR3, as DNA: TGTGCCAGCAGTCCGAGCCAGGATACGCAGTATTTT.

V usage is TRBV12-3 or TRBV12-4 and J usage is TRBJ2-7; TRBD1 matches 7 bases. This CDR3 spans 15 amino acids. V gave up 5 bases and J gave up 5 bases; unmatched junction bases: 12. The CDR3 protein is CASSKRTGGSNEQYF. CDR3 DNA: TGTGCCAGCAGTAAGAGGACAGGTGGTTCGAACGAGCAGTACTTC.

J is TRBJ2-1 and V is TRBV7-2, with a tentative D call TRBD1 (7 bases). Trimming left V 2 bases short and J 7 bases short, with 15 bases between. The germline V gene has CDR1 SGHTA and CDR2 FQGNSA. CDR3 length equals 15 residues. The CDR3 region has the DNA TGTGCCAGCAGCTTATACCGACAGGGAGGAAATGAGCAGTTCTTC. It encodes CASSLYRQGGNEQFF.

As regards this clonotype: A much larger clone lies one base from this, so it may be a read error. The chain combines TRBV11-2 with TRBJ2-1, with TRBD2 matching over 7 bases. Germline V gene data show CDR1 as SGHAT and CDR2 as FQNNGV. V dropped 1 base and J dropped 13; count of bases not matched to a gene: 19. The CDR3 extends over 17 amino acids. As DNA, the CDR3 is TGTGCCAGCAGCTTAGGAAATAGCGGGCTTGGTTCAGAGACCCAGTTCTTC. It yields the protein CASSLGNSGLGSETQFF.

This clonotype has just a few counts. No conserved phenylalanine or tryptophan ends this CDR3, so it is likely a read error. The limits of the CDR3 on the DNA are not certain, so only TCRdb's listed CDR3 is given. The rearrangement links TRBV7-6 to TRBJ2-5; the listed D gene, TRBD1, was not tested against the DNA. Including both end residues, the CDR3 is 17 amino acids long. CDR1 is SGHVS and CDR2 is FNYEAQ in the germline V gene. CDR3 sequence: CASSSGTGSSYEQYFGA.

This chain links TRBV12-3 or TRBV12-4 with TRBJ1-5, with D unclear. Between the trimmed V and J ends, which lost 4 bases and 3 bases, there was a span of 7 bases. The CDR3 covers 13 residues. CDR3 residues: CASSSNYNQPQHF. CDR3 coding DNA: TGTGCCAGCAGTTCGAATTACAATCAGCCCCAGCATTTT.

V and J are TRBV7-3 and TRBJ2-1, with 8 bases identical to TRBD1. Germline assignment: CDR1 SGHTA and CDR2 FQGTGA. This CDR3 has 13 amino acids. Germline trimming cut 4 bases from V and 9 bases from J; bases unmatched to any gene: 5. DNA of the CDR3: TGTGCCAGCAGCTCCGGGACAGGTCTTGAGCAGTTCTTC. This codes for CASSSGTGLEQFF. Full variable domain (remainder filled in from reference TRBV7-3 and TRBJ2-1): GAGVSQTPSNKVTEKGKYVELRCDPISGHTALYWYRQSLGQGPEFLIYFQGTGAADDSGLPNDRFFAVRPEGSVSTLKIQRTERGDSAVYLCASSSGTGLEQFFGPGTRLTVL.

In its sample, this clonotype is medium-sized. The chain carries TRBV7-9 and TRBJ1-5; D is unclear. Trimming pared 1 base from V and 6 bases from J, leaving 10 bases between. CDR1 is SEHNR and CDR2 is FQNEAQ in the germline V gene (reference sequence). The CDR3 is 14 amino acids. The CDR3 DNA is TGTGCCAGCAGCTTAGGAGGTTTTGGTCAGCCCCAGCATTTT. Translation gives CASSLGGFGQPQHF.

V is TRBV12-3 or TRBV12-4 and J is TRBJ2-4, with D perhaps matching TRBD2 (5 bases). The CDR3 is made up of 13 amino acids. V gave up 6 bases and J gave up 15 bases, with 21 bases separating them. The CDR3 loop is CASSRSLTGELYF. In DNA, the CDR3 is TGTGCCAGCAGCCGTTCGTTGACCGGGGAGCTGTACTTC.

The chain links TRBV3-1 to TRBJ1-1, with D possibly TRBD1 on 6 matching bases. Germline CDR1 is LGHDT and CDR2 is YNNKEL (reference sequence). Trimming shortened V by 4 bases and J by 1 base, and 13 bases separated the two germline ends. The CDR3 is 15 amino acids. The CDR3 loop reads CASSLFGTQNTEAFF. The DNA of the CDR3 is TGTGCCAGCAGCCTTTTCGGGACACAGAACACTGAAGCTTTCTTT.

The V gene is TRBV7-2, the J gene TRBJ2-7; D is possibly TRBD1 (5 bases). Trimming cost V 7 bases and J 2 bases, with 15 bases left between them. The CDR3 length is 14 residues. Germline lookup yields CDR1 SGHTA and CDR2 FQGNSA. This CDR3 reads CASTSQVQAYEQYF. In DNA form, the CDR3 reads TGTGCCAGCACCTCACAGGTTCAGGCCTACGAGCAGTACTTC.

The V and J genes are TRBV7-3 and TRBJ2-2; tentative D call: TRBD1 (5 bases). This CDR3 has 15 amino acids. Trimming removed 5 bases at V and 4 bases at J, with 14 bases between. From germline, CDR1 is SGHTA and CDR2 FQGTGA. The CDR3, as DNA: TGTGCCAGCAGCCCATCCAGGGTAGCCACCGGGGAGCTGTTTTTT. Translation gives CASSPSRVATGELFF.

The rearrangement uses TRBV28 and TRBJ2-7, with TRBD1 identical over 10 bases. V lost 5 bases to trimming and J lost 5 bases; unmatched junction nucleotides: 9. The CDR3 contains 15 residues. The V gene's germline CDR1 is MDHEN and CDR2 SYDVKM. CDR3 in DNA: TGTGCCAGCAGTGCGCCCGGGACAGGGGTCCACGAGCAGTACTTC. It yields the protein CASSAPGTGVHEQYF.

V usage is TRBV6-6 and J usage is TRBJ2-1; D call uncertain. The J call may be in error: the DNA end matches TRBJ1-2 better. Germline V gene lookup returns CDR1 MNHNY and CDR2 SVGAGI (reference sequence). CDR3 length: 16 residues. CDR3 DNA sequence: TGTGCCAGCAGTTCTACAACCCAGGCAGGCGGACTCGGCTACACCTTC. The encoded protein is CASSSTTQAGGLGYTF.

This clonotype was seen at least ten times. This may arise from a read error, as a much more abundant clone is one base away. The chain uses TRBV6-6 and TRBJ2-1; 8 positions agree with TRBD2. Gene TRBJ2-7 matches the end of the DNA better, so the J call may be wrong. This CDR3 spans 17 amino acids. Germline assignment: CDR1 MNHNY and CDR2 SVGAGI (reference sequence). DNA of the CDR3: TGTGCCAGCAGTTATCGGGAGGGCTTCAGCTCCTACAATGAGCAGTACTTC. It codes for CASSYREGFSSYNEQYF.

On this clonotype itself: As the CDR3 is not closed by the conserved phenylalanine or tryptophan, this likely results from a read error. The genes are TRBV28 and TRBJ2-7, with D hard to call. V lost 2 bases, J lost 9 bases, and 20 bases lay in between. This CDR3 has 15 amino acids. The germline V gene encodes CDR1 MDHEN and CDR2 SYDVKM. Written as DNA, the CDR3 is TGTGCCAGCAGTTTAATCCCGCAAAGCACAGATACGCAGTACCTC. Its translation is CASSLIPQSTDTQYL.

In its sample, this clonotype was seen many times. The CDR3 loop reads CASSPPGLAPREQYF. The DNA of the CDR3 is TGTGCCAGCTCACCACCAGGACTAGCACCCCGGGAGCAGTACTTC. The genes are TRBV18 and TRBJ2-7, with 8 positions matching TRBD2. Germline V lookup: CDR1 KGHSH, CDR2 LQKENI. V was pared by 0 bases and J by 7 bases, with 8 bases of the junction left unmatched. The CDR3 is 15 residues long.

V usage is TRBV7-9 and J usage is TRBJ1-6; 10 bases map to TRBD1. The CDR3 has 15 amino acids. Looked up from germline, CDR1 is SEHNR and CDR2 is FQNEAQ (reference sequence). The V segment lost 4 bases and the J segment 7 bases; nucleotides outside the gene matches: 4. CDR3 loop: CASSSGQGGNSPLHF. CDR3 nucleotides: TGTGCCAGCAGCTCCGGACAGGGGGGAAATTCACCCCTCCACTTT.

This clonotype was counted many times. The chain is built from TRBV5-1 and TRBJ1-6, with 7 bases lining up with TRBD1. This CDR3 comprises 16 residues. Germline loops: CDR1 SGHRS, CDR2 YFSETQ. After removal of 0 bases from V and 0 bases from J, the junction contained 0 bases not matched to a gene. The CDR3 nucleotides read TGCGCCAGCAGCTTGGGGGACAGCTCCTATAATTCACCCCTCCACTTT. Protein: CASSLGDSSYNSPLHF.

In nucleotides, the CDR3 is TGTGCCAGCAGGCGAACAGGGGTCAATGAGCAGTTCTTC. Protein: CASRRTGVNEQFF. The rearrangement joins TRBV28 to TRBJ2-1, with 7 positions matching TRBD1. The V gene's germline CDR1 is MDHEN and CDR2 SYDVKM. V shed 6 bases and J 6 bases; nucleotides not matched to a gene: 5. The CDR3 consists of 13 residues.

This chain links TRBV7-9 with TRBJ1-1; D gene unclear. The DNA end is a closer match to TRBJ2-2, so the J assignment may be wrong. This CDR3 region has 14 residues. Per the germline V gene, CDR1 is SEHNR and CDR2 is FQNEAQ (reference sequence). CDR3 amino acids: CASSLPGNTGELFF. In DNA form, the CDR3 reads TGTGCCAGCAGCTTACCAGGGAACACCGGGGAGCTGTTTTTT.

The chain is built from TRBV7-2 and TRBJ2-5; D not certain. The germline V gene encodes CDR1 SGHTA and CDR2 FQGNSA. Trimming took off 7 bases at V and 1 base at J, with 13 bases between the two ends. The length of the CDR3 is 14 residues. The DNA of the CDR3 is TGTGCCAGCACCCAAAGTAGAGGCCAAGAGACCCAGTACTTC. Translated: CASTQSRGQETQYF.

The rearrangement links TRBV6-4 to TRBJ2-1; 11 nucleotides align to TRBD2. Germline lookup yields CDR1 MRHNA and CDR2 SNTAGT. This CDR3 has 16 amino acids. J was trimmed by 3 bases and V by 6 bases; bases with no gene match: 7. CDR3 region: CASSVKLAGDYNEQFF. The CDR3 DNA sequence: TGTGCCAGCAGCGTCAAACTAGCGGGAGACTACAATGAGCAGTTCTTC.

This chain uses TRBV7-6 with TRBJ1-1; D call uncertain. Germline V CDR1 and CDR2: SGHVS, FNYEAQ. The CDR3 runs to 13 residues. The ends were cut back, 1 base at V and 4 bases at J, with 7 bases in the middle. The CDR3 protein is CASSLVKATEAFF. In DNA, the CDR3 is TGTGCCAGCAGCTTAGTAAAGGCCACTGAAGCTTTCTTT. The full variable domain, in which reference TRBV7-6 and TRBJ1-1 provide the parts outside the CDR3, is GAGVSQSPRYKVTKRGQDVALRCDPISGHVSLYWYRQALGQGPEFLTYFNYEAQQDKSGLPNDRFSAERPEGSISTLTIQRTEQRDSAMYRCASSLVKATEAFFGQGTRLTVV.

The chain uses TRBV11-2 and TRBJ2-7; 7 nucleotides line up with TRBD1. The assigned J gene may be wrong: the sequence end matches TRBJ1-2 better. The CDR3 totals 13 residues. Germline lookup yields CDR1 SGHAT and CDR2 FQNNGV. The CDR3 bases are TGTGCCAGCAGCCCTGGACAGGACTATGGCTACACCTTC. Protein product: CASSPGQDYGYTF.

The chain combines TRBV7-2 with TRBJ2-1; 9 nucleotides align to TRBD1. The last part of the DNA fits TRBJ2-7 better; the J call may be wrong. The CDR3 has 16 amino acids. Germline V gives CDR1 SGHTA, CDR2 FQGNSA. The DNA for the CDR3 is TGTGCCAGCAGCTACCCCGGGGGGACAGGGAGATACGAGCAGTACTTC. It is translated as CASSYPGGTGRYEQYF.

This clonotype was found a few times. This CDR3 fails to terminate in the conserved phenylalanine or tryptophan, so it likely reflects a read error. It is unclear where the CDR3 begins or ends on the DNA, so no DNA is shown, and the CDR3 is as TCRdb lists it. V is TRBV7-6 and J is TRBJ2-3; no check of the table's D call, TRBD1, against the DNA was made. CDR1 is SGHVS and CDR2 is FNYEAQ in the germline V gene. The CDR3 spans 17 amino acids, including both terminal residues. CDR3 amino acids: CASSLLGTGPYEQYFGP.

J is TRBJ2-2 and V is TRBV10-3; 10 nucleotides align to TRBD2. J gave up 1 base and V 4 bases, and 6 bases lay outside the gene matches. Germline lookup yields CDR1 ENHRY and CDR2 SYGVKD. The CDR3 has 17 amino acids. In DNA form, the CDR3 reads TGTGCCATCAGTGTGTCTTCTAGCGGGAGGAACACCGGGGAGCTGTTTTTT. Translation: CAISVSSSGRNTGELFF.

This clonotype was seen a handful of times. CDR3 loop: CASSEGAGSTDTQYF. The CDR3, as DNA: TGTGCCAGCAGTGAGGGGGCGGGGAGCACAGATACGCAGTATTTT. The rearrangement uses TRBV6-1 and TRBJ2-3; D may correspond to TRBD1 or TRBD2 (6 bases each). V lost 3 bases and J 0 bases, leaving 10 bases between the germline ends. CDR3 length equals 15 residues. Germline CDR1 reads MNHNS; CDR2 reads SASEGT.

About this clonotype itself: Here the CDR3 omits its conserved ending phenylalanine or tryptophan, so a read error is the likely source. Because the CDR3's place on the DNA is in doubt, the DNA is left out and the CDR3 is given as listed by TCRdb. The J gene is TRBJ2-5, the V gene TRBV7-6; the DNA was not compared with TRBD2, the D call given in the table. The germline CDR1 and CDR2 sequences are SGHVS and FNYEAQ. With termini counted, the CDR3 has 17 amino acids. The CDR3 is CASSLGLAGVYEQYFGN.

V is TRBV7-4 and J is TRBJ2-3, with 14 bases that match TRBD2. This CDR3 has 18 amino acids. The V gene's germline CDR1 is SGHVT and CDR2 SQSDAQ. Trimming cost V 4 bases and J 3 bases; bases outside gene matches: 9. The CDR3 loop reads CASSSWTSGRTRTDTQYF. The CDR3 bases are TGTGCCAGCAGCTCTTGGACTAGCGGGAGGACGAGGACAGATACGCAGTATTTT.

The J gene is TRBJ2-5, the V gene TRBV11-2; D gene ambiguous. CDR3 length equals 14 residues. V lost 3 bases and J 1 base, leaving 9 bases between the germline ends. Germline V gene lookup returns CDR1 SGHAT and CDR2 FQNNGV. In DNA, the CDR3 is TGTGCCAGCAGCTTCAATCGGCGCCAAGAGACCCAGTACTTC. It is translated as CASSFNRRQETQYF.